This TCR beta chain originates from a study of cytomegalovirus exposure and HLA in healthy donors. Amplification used 60 Vbeta primers and 13 Jbeta primers. Sequenced by immunoSEQ multiplex PCR; TCRdb stores in-frame clones only, minus some. The repertoire holds about 190,000 clones, with roughly 84% as singletons. In regard to this clone: Its antigen is unidentified.

Study-wide results and caveats: The study labeled more than 150 TCR beta chains cytomegalovirus-associated. The authors assumed roughly uniform sequencing depth across donors for presence/absence analyses. Later analysis placed DRB1 highest and HLA-C lowest in TCR association rates, which differed by HLA locus.

Germline V gene lookup returns CDR1 LNHNV and CDR2 YYDKDF (reference sequence). There are 14 residues in the CDR3. V was pared by 0 bases and J by 5 bases, with 3 bases of the junction left unmatched. This clonotype was obtained from a woman between 50 and 59 years old in good health and CMV-seropositive. The sequencing input was PBMCs. The rearrangement links TRBV15 to TRBJ2-5; the match to TRBD2 covers 7 bases. CDR3 sequence: CATSRDVGGETQYF. DNA of the CDR3: TGTGCCACCAGCAGAGACGTCGGGGGGGAGACCCAGTACTTC.